These 5 T cell receptor beta chains came from one sample sequenced in a study of blood T cells in healthy people across ages. A second PCR of roughly 7 to 11 cycles used a sample-barcoded 5' primer and a J-beta primer mix. TCRdb reprocessed the 5' RACE reads via MiXCR and lists one record per CDR3 protein. There are about 720,000 distinct CDR3 sequences in the sample; about a fifth occur only once, and about 22% lies in the top ten. Material: blood. Every receptor here comes from a man in his 70s in good health.

The chain is built from TRBV20-1 and TRBJ2-1, with D maybe TRBD2 (6 bases). CDR3 length: 14 amino acids. V lost 0 bases to trimming and J lost 12 bases, with 18 bases between them. Germline V gene lookup returns CDR1 DFQATT and CDR2 SNEGSKA (reference sequence). In DNA form, the CDR3 reads TGCAGTGCTAGAGATATTTCGGGACTCGTGACGCAGTTCTTC. This translates into CSARDISGLVTQFF.

This clonotype has just a few counts. CDR3 in amino acids: CASRSTGGANVLTF. The CDR3 DNA sequence: TGTGCCAGCAGAAGCACAGGTGGGGCCAACGTCCTGACTTTC. The V gene is TRBV6-2 or TRBV6-3, the J gene TRBJ2-6, with a possible D match to TRBD1 (5 bases). The CDR3 length is 14 residues. Germline values: CDR1 MNHEY, CDR2 SVGEGT. The germline V and J ends were trimmed by 6 bases and 3 bases, with 9 bases remaining between them.

This clonotype was seen more than once but under ten times. The rearrangement links TRBV3-1 to TRBJ2-2, with D perhaps being TRBD1 or TRBD2 (5 bases each). CDR3 size: 15 residues. Germline V gives CDR1 LGHDT, CDR2 YNNKEL (reference sequence). Trimming pared 0 bases from V and 7 bases from J, leaving 12 bases between. The chain's CDR3 is CASSQDYVGDGELFF. CDR3 bases: TGTGCCAGCAGCCAAGATTATGTGGGGGACGGGGAGCTGTTTTTT.

The sample holds a few counts of this clonotype. This chain connects TRBV11-2 to TRBJ1-1, with TRBD1 matching over 8 bases. The CDR3 has 15 residues. V dropped 3 bases and J dropped 4; count of bases not matched to a gene: 7. Germline V gene sequence: CDR1 SGHAT, CDR2 FQNNGV. CDR3: CASSFTGGRGTEAFF. The CDR3 coding sequence is TGTGCCAGCAGCTTCACAGGGGGTCGGGGCACTGAAGCTTTCTTT. Using reference TRBV11-2 and TRBJ1-1 for the parts outside the CDR3, the full variable domain is EAGVAQSPRYKIIEKRQSVAFWCNPISGHATLYWYQQILGQGPKLLIQFQNNGVVDDSQLPKDRFSAERLKGVDSTLKIQPAKLEDSAVYLCASSFTGGRGTEAFFGQGTRLTVV.

This clonotype has only a few counts. V and J are TRBV6-5 and TRBJ2-1; a weak D match, TRBD2 (5 bases). CDR1 is MNHEY, CDR2 SVGAGI, per germline. This CDR3 contains 15 residues. Trimming took 6 bases from V and 3 from J, leaving 15 bases between them. DNA of the CDR3: TGTGCCAGCAGGATGATGGGAGCCGACTACAATGAGCAGTTCTTC. Protein: CASRMMGADYNEQFF.